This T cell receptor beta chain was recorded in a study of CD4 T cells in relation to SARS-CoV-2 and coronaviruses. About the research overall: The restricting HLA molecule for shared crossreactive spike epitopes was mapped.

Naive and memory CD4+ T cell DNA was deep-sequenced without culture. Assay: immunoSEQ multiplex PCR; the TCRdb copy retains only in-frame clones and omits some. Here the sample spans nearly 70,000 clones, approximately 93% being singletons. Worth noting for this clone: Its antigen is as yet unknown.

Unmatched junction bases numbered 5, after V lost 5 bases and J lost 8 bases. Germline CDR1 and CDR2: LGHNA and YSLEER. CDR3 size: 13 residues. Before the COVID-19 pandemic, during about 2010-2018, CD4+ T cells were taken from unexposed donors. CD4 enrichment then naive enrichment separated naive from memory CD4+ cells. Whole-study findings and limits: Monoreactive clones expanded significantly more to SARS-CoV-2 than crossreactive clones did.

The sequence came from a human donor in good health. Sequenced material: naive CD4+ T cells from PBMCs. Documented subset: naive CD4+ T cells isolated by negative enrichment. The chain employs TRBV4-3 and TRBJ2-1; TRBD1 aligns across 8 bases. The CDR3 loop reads CASSFQGAYEQFF. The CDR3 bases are TGCGCCAGCAGCTTCCAGGGGGCGTATGAGCAGTTCTTC.